The next 14 T cell receptor beta chains were all read from a single sample in a study of identical twins. TCRdb re-analysed the 5' RACE reads in MiXCR, keeping a single row per CDR3 protein. The sample lists 650,000 to 750,000 distinct CDR3 sequences, approximately 21% occurring once. These data were also reused for a study on T cells expressing NK-cell markers.

The sample taken for sequencing was PBMCs. The receptors come from a woman between 18 and 30 years old in good health.

Details on this clonotype: A much more abundant neighbour one base away suggests this may be a read error. J is TRBJ2-2 and V is TRBV5-1, with 8 positions matching TRBD1. This CDR3 spans 16 amino acids. Germline assignment: CDR1 SGHRS and CDR2 YFSETQ. The trim removed 3 bases at V and 2 bases at J, leaving 6 bases unmatched. The CDR3 protein is CASSSLTGENTGELFF. The DNA of the CDR3 is TGCGCCAGCAGCTCATTGACAGGGGAAAACACCGGGGAGCTGTTTTTT.

The rearrangement uses TRBV12-3 or TRBV12-4 and TRBJ1-1; D gene uncertain. The CDR3 runs to 14 residues. The V and J ends lost 3 bases and 1 base respectively, with 9 bases between them. CDR3 nucleotide sequence: TGTGCCAGCAGTTTGCGCCACAAGAACACTGAAGCTTTCTTT. Protein sequence: CASSLRHKNTEAFF.

This chain uses TRBV6-5 with TRBJ2-3; D gene ambiguous. The V and J ends lost 4 bases and 1 base respectively, with 15 bases between them. In germline, CDR1 is MNHEY, CDR2 SVGAGI. The CDR3 is 16 amino acids. The CDR3 region is CASSFLLGKGTDTQYF. For the CDR3, the DNA is TGTGCCAGCAGTTTCCTCTTAGGGAAGGGCACAGATACGCAGTATTTT.

This clonotype was picked up a small number of times. The chain carries TRBV20-1 and TRBJ2-5; D might be TRBD1 or TRBD2, each matching 5 bases. Trimming stripped 3 bases from V and 1 base from J, with 12 bases between. This CDR3 contains 14 residues. The germline V gene has CDR1 DFQATT and CDR2 SNEGSKA (reference sequence). This chain's CDR3 is CSASGLGVQETQYF. CDR3 nucleotides: TGCAGTGCTAGCGGATTGGGGGTCCAAGAGACCCAGTACTTC.

The CDR3 region is CASERDPLPYGYTF. As DNA, the CDR3 is TGTGCCAGTGAGAGGGACCCACTTCCCTATGGCTACACCTTC. The chain links TRBV5-8 to TRBJ1-2; D possibly corresponds to TRBD1 (5 bases). There are 14 residues in the CDR3. Per germline, CDR1 SGHTS and CDR2 YDEGEE. The germline V and J ends were trimmed by 8 bases and 4 bases, with 18 bases remaining between them.

Ten or more counts support this clonotype. The chain has TRBV9 and TRBJ2-3; TRBD1 aligns across 7 bases. From germline, CDR1 is SGDLS and CDR2 YYNGEE. CDR3 length: 14 residues. V dropped 5 bases and J dropped 1; count of bases not matched to a gene: 4. The CDR3 here is CASSPGTGTDTQYF. The CDR3 DNA reads as TGTGCCAGCAGTCCCGGGACAGGCACAGATACGCAGTATTTT.

This chain connects TRBV12-3 or TRBV12-4 to TRBJ2-7; unclear D gene. This CDR3 contains 12 residues. Trimming took off 3 bases at V and 7 bases at J, with 10 bases between the two ends. The CDR3 here is CASSFEKGEQYF. DNA for the CDR3: TGTGCCAGCAGTTTTGAAAAAGGGGAGCAGTACTTC.

A few counts support this clonotype. V gene TRBV20-1 combines with J gene TRBJ2-7; the D gene is possibly TRBD2 (5 bases). V shed 3 bases and J shed 3 bases, with 12 bases lying between them. This CDR3 comprises 13 residues. The germline gives CDR1 DFQATT, CDR2 SNEGSKA (reference sequence). The CDR3 DNA reads TGCAGTGCTAGCGGGATTATAGGCTACGAGCAGTACTTC. This codes for CSASGIIGYEQYF.

The V call is TRBV18, the J call TRBJ2-1; 9 bases map to TRBD2. Germline values: CDR1 KGHSH, CDR2 LQKENI. V lost 6 bases to trimming and J lost 8 bases; unmatched junction nucleotides: 14. The CDR3 contains 16 residues. The CDR3 DNA is TGTGCCAGCTCCACCTGGGCGGGAGGGCCCAAAGATGAGCAGTTCTTC. Translation: CASSTWAGGPKDEQFF.

This clonotype was counted between two and nine times. The genes are TRBV9 and TRBJ1-2; D perhaps matches TRBD1 (5 bases). There are 16 residues in the CDR3. CDR1 and CDR2 (germline): SGDLS, YYNGEE. V shed 4 bases and J shed 4 bases, with 20 bases lying between them. The CDR3 here is CASSPRTGTTSYGYTF. DNA of the CDR3: TGTGCCAGCAGCCCCAGAACTGGGACGACATCCTATGGCTACACCTTC.

The chain carries TRBV11-3 and TRBJ2-3, with 7 positions matching TRBD1. Germline CDR1 SGHNT, CDR2 YENEEA. The trim removed 4 bases at V and 2 bases at J, leaving 3 bases unmatched. The CDR3 has 14 amino acids. The CDR3 loop reads CASSSTGSTDTQYF. The CDR3 coding sequence is TGTGCCAGCAGCTCGACAGGGTCCACAGATACGCAGTATTTT.

The J gene is TRBJ2-1, the V gene TRBV9; the match to TRBD2 covers 9 bases. Per germline, CDR1 SGDLS and CDR2 YYNGEE. This CDR3 comprises 14 residues. The V segment lost 4 bases and the J segment 9 bases; nucleotides outside the gene matches: 8. The CDR3 here is CASSWGGRGSEQFF. The CDR3 DNA reads as TGTGCCAGCAGCTGGGGCGGGAGGGGTAGTGAGCAGTTCTTC.

This clonotype came up many times. V is TRBV6-2 or TRBV6-3 and J is TRBJ2-7, with 12 bases that match TRBD1. The length of the CDR3 is 15 residues. The V gene's germline CDR1 is MNHEY and CDR2 SVGEGT. Trimming took 3 bases from V and 5 from J; bases not matched to a gene: 5. As DNA, the CDR3 is TGTGCCAGCAGTTATCGGGGACAGGGGGCCCACGAGCAGTACTTC. Its protein product is CASSYRGQGAHEQYF.

About this clonotype: Possible read error: a much larger clone is one base away. This chain links TRBV2 with TRBJ2-5, with unresolved D. This CDR3 has 11 amino acids. Trimming took off 3 bases at V and 5 bases at J, with 4 bases between the two ends. From germline, CDR1 is SNHLY and CDR2 FYNNEI. The CDR3 protein is CASSEMETQYF. The CDR3 nucleotides read TGTGCCAGCAGTGAGATGGAGACCCAGTACTTC.